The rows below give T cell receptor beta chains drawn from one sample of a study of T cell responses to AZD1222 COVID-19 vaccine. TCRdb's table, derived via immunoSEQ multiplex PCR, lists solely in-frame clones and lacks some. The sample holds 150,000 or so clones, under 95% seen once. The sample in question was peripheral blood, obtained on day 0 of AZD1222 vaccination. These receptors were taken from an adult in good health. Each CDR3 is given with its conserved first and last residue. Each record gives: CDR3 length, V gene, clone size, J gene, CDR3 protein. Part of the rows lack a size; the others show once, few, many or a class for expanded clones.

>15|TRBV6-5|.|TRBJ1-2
CASSYIRPTSYGYTF
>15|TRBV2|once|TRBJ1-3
CASRSTVRSGNTIYF
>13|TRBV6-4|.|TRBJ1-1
CASSVQRDTEAFF
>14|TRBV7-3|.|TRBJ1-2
CASSLSPGGSGYTF
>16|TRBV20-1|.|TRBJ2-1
CSASSLRSGKGNEQFF
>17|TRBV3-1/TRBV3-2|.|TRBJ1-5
CASSQVQSRTSNQPQHF
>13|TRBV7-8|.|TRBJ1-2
CASSFGNLYGYTF
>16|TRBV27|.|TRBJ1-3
CASSLGAPVSGNTIYF
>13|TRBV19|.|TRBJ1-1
CASSVDRGSGAFF
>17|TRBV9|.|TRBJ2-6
CASSPGGGGSGANVLTF
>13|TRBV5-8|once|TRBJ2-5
CASSLVRGETQYF
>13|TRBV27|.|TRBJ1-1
CASRTGTGNEAFF
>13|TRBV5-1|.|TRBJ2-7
CASSLRATYEQYF
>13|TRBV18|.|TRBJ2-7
CASSQTAIDEQYF
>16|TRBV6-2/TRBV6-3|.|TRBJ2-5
CASSLTLDAVQETQYF
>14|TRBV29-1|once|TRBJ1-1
CSVHPGTGGTEAFF
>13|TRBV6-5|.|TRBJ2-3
CASSYPGTDTQYF
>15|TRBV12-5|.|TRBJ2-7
CASGSSSSGSYEQYF
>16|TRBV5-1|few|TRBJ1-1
CASSLARPHLNTEAFF
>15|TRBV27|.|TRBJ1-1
CASSRGDTMNTEAFF
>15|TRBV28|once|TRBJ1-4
CASSLVGTINEKLFF
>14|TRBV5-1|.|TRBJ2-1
CASRKQEGYNEQFF
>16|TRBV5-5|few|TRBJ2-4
CASSLPVAGAKNIQYF
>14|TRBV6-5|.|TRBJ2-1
CASNYYRGDNEQFF
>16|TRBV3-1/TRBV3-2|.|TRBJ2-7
CASSQDLTGGPGEQYF
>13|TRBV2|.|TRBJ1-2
CASTEVGVDGYTF
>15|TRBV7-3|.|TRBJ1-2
CASSSPGALRGGYTF
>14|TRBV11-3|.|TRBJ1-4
CASSLSQANEKLFF
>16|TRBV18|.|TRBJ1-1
CASSPQLQGAQAEAFF
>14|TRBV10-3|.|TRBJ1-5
CATQADRGNQPQHF
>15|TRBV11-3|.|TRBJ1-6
CASTLGTGDNSPLHF
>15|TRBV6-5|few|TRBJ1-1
CASSYGTEGNTEAFF
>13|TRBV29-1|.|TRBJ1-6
CSVEADRGSPLHF
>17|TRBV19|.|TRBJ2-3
CASSIGSSGSRTDTQYF
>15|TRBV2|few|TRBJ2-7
CASSGTTSVYYEQYF
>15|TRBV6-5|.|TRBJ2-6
CASGYRAPGANVLTF
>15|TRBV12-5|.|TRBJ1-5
CASVRGEVSNQPQHF
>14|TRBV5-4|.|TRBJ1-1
CASSLGLGDTEAFF
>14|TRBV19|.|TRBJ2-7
CASSVGQGSDEQYF